This T cell receptor gamma chain was sequenced during a study of γδ T cells in repeated Plasmodium falciparum infection. Study-wide context: Malian gammadelta TCRs were studied during no-transmission periods and across acute malaria episodes.

Points on this clone: Its antigen remains unknown. This sequence is one base from a far larger clone and is likely a read error. The DNA is left out, because the CDR3 cannot be placed on it with certainty; the CDR3 is given as TCRdb lists it.

TRG and TRD sequences were obtained from every sorted gammadelta sample. TCRdb reapplied CATT to the multiplex PCR reads. The sample holds roughly 24,000 gamma-chain clones, over 2.5% seen once. Flow sorting of PBMC yielded separate Vgamma9/Vdelta2+ and Vdelta2-negative gammadelta T cell populations for bulk repertoire analysis. Germline V CDR1 and CDR2: GITISATS, ISYDGTV (reference sequence). The CDR3 extends over 28 residues, inclusive of both ends. Overall study findings and caveats: Vdelta2-negative gammadelta repertoires appeared less diverse and less shared in Malian than Australian children. Vgamma9/Vdelta2+ repertoires stayed stably polyclonal over time and infection.

The receptor's source is a pool of human donors (malaria-infected and uninfected, not separated). The V segment is TRGV9, and no J call was made. The sample taken for sequencing was gamma-delta T cells from blood. Here the CDR3 reads CALFIIRNSLAVEQHWLSQVSIGRIQHF.